These 29 T cell receptor beta chains were all obtained from the same sample, sequenced in a study of post-analysis software for immune sequencing data. The study's findings and limits: There were roughly 5 TRBV segments more frequent in patients than controls, and TRBV5-6, TRBV5-1 and TRBV20-1 were among them.

Unique molecular identifiers were carried by the TCR beta cDNA libraries. MiXCR, applied by TCRdb to the PCR reads, yields one record per CDR3 protein. The data hold hundreds of thousands of distinct CDR3 sequences, with under 70% observed a single time. No antigen has been assigned to these receptors. Source material: blood. All receptors derive from a girl between 5 and 17 years old with multiple sclerosis.

V gene TRBV12-3 or TRBV12-4 combines with J gene TRBJ2-6; D call uncertain. V was clipped by 1 base and J by 0 bases, with 7 bases between them. The CDR3 loop spans 16 amino acids. This CDR3 is CASSLGARSGANVLTF. CDR3 sequence (DNA): TGTGCCAGCAGTTTAGGGGCTCGCTCTGGGGCCAACGTCCTGACTTTC.

J is TRBJ2-7 and V is TRBV7-2; D ambiguous. Germline V CDR1 and CDR2: SGHTA, FQGNSA. This CDR3 region has 14 residues. V was cut by 2 bases and J by 0 bases, with 8 bases left in between. As DNA, the CDR3 is TGTGCCAGCAGCTTAAGTAGGGACTCCTACGAGCAGTACTTC. Its protein is CASSLSRDSYEQYF.

This clonotype was counted only a few times. The chain is built from TRBV29-1 and TRBJ1-1, with D unresolved. The CDR3 loop spans 14 amino acids. Trimming shortened V by 6 bases and J by 4 bases, and 18 bases separated the two germline ends. Germline V gene data show CDR1 as SQVTM and CDR2 as ANQGSEA. CDR3 sequence (DNA): TGCAGCGTGGACCTAGGCCCCCTAGGCACTGAAGCTTTCTTT. It translates to CSVDLGPLGTEAFF.

For the CDR3, the DNA is TGCGCCAGCAGCGAAGTGACTAGCGGGAGGGGCTCCTACGAGCAGTACTTC. It encodes CASSEVTSGRGSYEQYF. V is TRBV5-1 and J is TRBJ2-7; 14 nucleotides align to TRBD2. The junction had 6 bases not matched to a gene; V was cut back by 4 bases and J by 0 bases. This CDR3 region has 17 residues. CDR1 SGHRS and CDR2 YFSETQ come from the germline V gene.

This chain links TRBV27 with TRBJ2-3, with D possibly TRBD1 on 6 matching bases. This CDR3 spans 15 amino acids. Trimming stripped 5 bases from V and 2 bases from J, with 14 bases between. CDR1 MNHEY and CDR2 SMNVEV come from the germline V gene (reference sequence). The DNA of the CDR3 is TGTGCCAGCAGTAAAGGGTGGGGGCCCACAGATACGCAGTATTTT. Its translation is CASSKGWGPTDTQYF.

This chain connects TRBV30 to TRBJ1-5; 9 bases fit TRBD1. V lost 8 bases, J lost 3 bases, and 8 bases stayed unmatched. CDR3 length equals 14 residues. Germline CDR1 is GTSNPN and CDR2 is SVGIG (reference sequence). CDR3 bases: TGTGCCCTAGGACAGGGGTATCCCAATCAGCCCCAGCATTTT. It specifies CALGQGYPNQPQHF.

The chain recombines TRBV4-1 with TRBJ2-1, with 10 bases identical to TRBD2. CDR1 and CDR2 (germline): MGHRA, YSYEKL. J lost 4 bases, V lost 3 bases, and 6 bases had no gene match. This CDR3 has 16 residues. The CDR3 DNA reads as TGCGCCAGCAGCCAGGTAGCGGGAGGCGAGTACAATGAGCAGTTCTTC. Encoded protein: CASSQVAGGEYNEQFF.

This rearrangement joins TRBV25-1 to TRBJ1-2; no reliable D call. The V end lost 6 bases, the J end lost 1 base, and 9 bases lay between the germline ends. This CDR3 has 13 residues. Germline CDR1 MGHDK, CDR2 SYGVNS. The CDR3 is CASRSPSNYGYTF. DNA for the CDR3: TGTGCCAGCAGGTCCCCCAGTAACTATGGCTACACCTTC.

This clonotype was counted a few times. This chain uses TRBV7-9 with TRBJ2-7, with 8 bases aligning to TRBD2. The V gene end was trimmed by 5 bases and the J gene end by 0 bases; junction bases not matched to a gene: 6. This CDR3 comprises 15 residues. CDR1 is SEHNR, CDR2 FQNEAQ, per germline (reference sequence). CDR3 nucleotide sequence: TGTGCCAGCAGCCTACGGACTAGCAGCTCCTACGAGCAGTACTTC. Its protein product is CASSLRTSSSYEQYF.

This CDR3 is CATSRVTGASSDTQYF. Written as DNA, the CDR3 is TGTGCCACCAGCAGAGTGACGGGAGCTTCCTCAGATACGCAGTATTTT. This rearrangement joins TRBV15 to TRBJ2-3, with TRBD2 as a possible D gene (6 bases). The CDR3 contains 16 residues. The germline CDR1 and CDR2 sequences are LNHNV and YYDKDF (reference sequence). V was shortened by 1 base and J by 4 bases, with 15 bases between the two germline ends.

This chain connects TRBV5-1 to TRBJ1-2, with no clear D. From germline, CDR1 is SGHRS and CDR2 YFSETQ. V lost 0 bases to trimming and J lost 8 bases, with 14 bases between them. The CDR3 has 14 residues. The CDR3 coding sequence is TGCGCCAGCAGCTTGGACCTGCAAACCCCAGGCTACACCTTC. Translated: CASSLDLQTPGYTF.

The V gene is TRBV5-1, the J gene TRBJ2-3, with 7 bases aligning to TRBD2. This CDR3 region has 16 residues. V shed 3 bases and J 0 bases; nucleotides not matched to a gene: 7. The V gene's germline CDR1 is SGHRS and CDR2 YFSETQ. The chain's CDR3 is CASSYASGSSTDTQYF. In DNA form, the CDR3 reads TGCGCCAGCAGCTACGCTAGCGGCTCTAGCACAGATACGCAGTATTTT.

This clonotype came up a few times. This chain connects TRBV29-1 to TRBJ2-5, with D perhaps matching TRBD1 or TRBD2 (5 bases each). Germline V CDR1 and CDR2: SQVTM, ANQGSEA. CDR3 size: 12 residues. V was clipped by 5 bases and J by 5 bases, with 12 bases between them. The CDR3 reads CSVWGSGETQYF. As DNA, the CDR3 is TGCAGCGTTTGGGGGTCCGGGGAGACCCAGTACTTC.

This clonotype has more than one count but fewer than ten. V gene TRBV4-1 combines with J gene TRBJ1-6; no reliable D call. Trimming removed 0 bases from V and 8 bases from J, with 11 bases in between. The CDR3 has 15 residues. From germline, CDR1 is MGHRA and CDR2 YSYEKL. The CDR3 DNA reads as TGCGCCAGCAGCCAAGATCATTCTAAGGATTCACCCCTCCACTTT. This gives the protein CASSQDHSKDSPLHF.

The chain employs TRBV2 and TRBJ2-5; D perhaps matches TRBD2 (6 bases). This CDR3 region has 12 residues. V lost 11 bases and J 4 bases, leaving 14 bases between the germline ends. The germline gives CDR1 SNHLY, CDR2 FYNNEI. The CDR3: CASLEGTETQYF. CDR3 in DNA: TGTGCCTCACTGGAGGGGACAGAGACCCAGTACTTC.

This chain uses TRBV29-1 with TRBJ2-7; D is uncertain. The closer fit of TRBJ2-5 to the DNA end suggests the J call may be wrong. CDR3 size: 14 residues. Germline V gene lookup returns CDR1 SQVTM and CDR2 ANQGSEA. The CDR3 loop reads CSVGASAFPETQYF. The CDR3 DNA is TGCAGCGTTGGTGCGTCAGCCTTCCCGGAGACCCAGTACTTC.

The chain links TRBV10-3 to TRBJ1-2; D gene uncertain. Germline lookup yields CDR1 ENHRY and CDR2 SYGVKD. The CDR3 is 11 amino acids. Trimming removed 1 base at V and 4 bases at J, with 1 base between. CDR3 sequence reads: CAISEFYGYTF. The CDR3 DNA is TGTGCCATCAGTGAGTTCTATGGCTACACCTTC.

The chain employs TRBV4-2 and TRBJ2-3, with D uncertain. V lost 1 base, J lost 0 bases, and 11 bases lay in between. Germline V gene sequence: CDR1 LGHNA, CDR2 YNFKEQ. There are 16 residues in the CDR3. CDR3 residues: CASSQVKDVSTDTQYF. Here the CDR3 DNA reads TGTGCCAGCAGCCAAGTTAAGGACGTTAGCACAGATACGCAGTATTTT.

The chain is built from TRBV4-2 and TRBJ1-2, with TRBD1 as a possible D gene (5 bases). There are 18 residues in the CDR3. Germline V lookup: CDR1 LGHNA, CDR2 YNFKEQ. Trimming shortened V by 0 bases and J by 7 bases, and 24 bases separated the two germline ends. The CDR3 loop is CASSQDPTTDPLSSGYTF. The CDR3 DNA is TGTGCCAGCAGCCAAGATCCCACGACAGACCCGCTTTCTTCTGGCTACACCTTC.

The chain carries TRBV19 and TRBJ2-7; D remains ambiguous. The V end lost 3 bases, the J end lost 6 bases, and 12 bases lay between the germline ends. CDR1 is LNHDA, CDR2 SQIVND, per germline (reference sequence). This CDR3 contains 13 residues. CDR3: CASSIRPSPEQYF. The CDR3 DNA sequence: TGTGCCAGTAGTATCCGACCCTCCCCCGAGCAGTACTTC.

This clonotype showed up just a few times. The rearrangement uses TRBV12-3 or TRBV12-4 and TRBJ2-3, with 7 bases fitting TRBD1. The junction had 5 bases not matched to a gene; V was cut back by 6 bases and J by 2 bases. There are 14 residues in the CDR3. The CDR3 DNA sequence: TGTGCCAGCAGCATGGACAGGTTCACAGATACGCAGTATTTT. This translates into CASSMDRFTDTQYF.

The rearrangement joins TRBV6-1 to TRBJ2-1; 7 bases align to TRBD2. Germline-derived CDR1 and CDR2 are MNHNS and SASEGT. This CDR3 comprises 17 residues. After removal of 7 bases from V and 2 bases from J, the junction contained 14 bases not matched to a gene. CDR3 residues: CASKLLVSGRTYNEQFF. The CDR3 bases are TGTGCCAGCAAACTCTTGGTTAGCGGGCGGACCTACAATGAGCAGTTCTTC.

The chain couples TRBV20-1 to TRBJ2-3, with 11 bases aligning to TRBD2. The CDR3 runs 14 residues. Per germline, CDR1 DFQATT and CDR2 SNEGSKA (reference sequence). The trim removed 5 bases at V and 3 bases at J, leaving 4 bases unmatched. Written as DNA, the CDR3 is TGCAGTGCTGTCCTAGCGGGGGGTACAGATACGCAGTATTTT. Translation: CSAVLAGGTDTQYF.

This clonotype occurred once. The chain links TRBV5-5 to TRBJ2-3, with 14 bases fitting TRBD2. With 4 bases clipped from V and 2 bases from J, the junction kept 9 bases outside the gene matches. Germline lookup yields CDR1 SGHKS and CDR2 YYEKEE (reference sequence). The CDR3 spans 18 residues. The CDR3 bases are TGTGCCAGCAGCACGCGAACGGGACTAGCGGGAGCCACAGATACGCAGTATTTT. Its translation is CASSTRTGLAGATDTQYF.

The chain combines TRBV7-9 with TRBJ1-1; D gene ambiguous. The ends were cut back, 5 bases at V and 1 base at J, with 14 bases in the middle. Germline CDR1 is SEHNR and CDR2 is FQNEAQ (reference sequence). The CDR3 contains 15 residues. The CDR3 bases are TGTGCCAGCAGCCGGACGATTATTCAGAACACTGAAGCTTTCTTT. Translating gives CASSRTIIQNTEAFF.

The table lists this clonotype with a few counts. The chain is built from TRBV7-2 and TRBJ2-1, with 7 bases aligning to TRBD2. The CDR3 is 15 amino acids. CDR1 is SGHTA and CDR2 is FQGNSA in the germline V gene. With V trimmed by 3 bases and J by 0 bases, 2 bases remained unmatched. Here the CDR3 DNA reads TGTGCCAGCAGCTTCCCGGGGGGCTCCTACAATGAGCAGTTCTTC. Translated, it gives CASSFPGGSYNEQFF.

The chain carries TRBV11-2 and TRBJ2-3; weak D call: TRBD2 (6 bases). CDR1 is SGHAT, CDR2 FQNNGV, per germline. This CDR3 has 15 residues. V lost 1 base to trimming and J lost 7 bases, with 15 bases between them. The CDR3 sequence: CASSLVGTFKYTQYF. The CDR3 DNA reads as TGTGCCAGCAGCTTAGTCGGGACTTTTAAATATACGCAGTATTTT.

The chain joins TRBV20-1 to TRBJ2-5, with TRBD2 matching 11 bases. In germline, CDR1 is DFQATT, CDR2 SNEGSKA (reference sequence). This CDR3 is 14 amino acids long. V lost 2 bases to trimming and J lost 4 bases; unmatched junction nucleotides: 3. The CDR3 here is CSARTSGGVETQYF. DNA of the CDR3: TGCAGTGCTAGAACTAGCGGGGGTGTAGAGACCCAGTACTTC.

This clonotype occurred once. The V gene is TRBV4-1, the J gene TRBJ2-5; D uncertain. There are 14 residues in the CDR3. Trimming took 0 bases from V and 4 from J, leaving 9 bases between them. Germline CDR1 reads MGHRA; CDR2 reads YSYEKL. CDR3 sequence reads: CASSQDRNRETQYF. In DNA form, the CDR3 reads TGCGCCAGCAGCCAAGATCGGAATAGAGAGACCCAGTACTTC.